The clone carrying this T cell receptor beta chain has more than one count but fewer than ten. The antigen is not known. These data come from a study of early T cells in non-severe SARS-CoV-2 infection. Study summary: Alpha and beta chains were unpaired, from unsorted whole-blood bulk RNA.

Individual cDNA molecules received unique molecular identifiers. TCRdb itself ran the 5' RACE reads through MiXCR, one entry per CDR3 protein. The profile shows 80,000 to 95,000 distinct CDR3 sequences, 11% to 15% of them singletons. Germline assignment: CDR1 DFQATT and CDR2 SNEGSKA (reference sequence). The CDR3 runs 14 residues. Trimming took off 3 bases at V and 5 bases at J, with 16 bases between the two ends. Study-wide points: CD4 and private specificities were missed by VDJdb matching, which favored anti-spike CD8 responses.

This chain joins TRBV20-1 and TRBJ2-5, with D perhaps matching TRBD2 (6 bases). Sequenced material: whole blood. This TCR was sampled from an adult who was a healthcare worker with PCR-confirmed SARS-CoV-2 infection or an uninfected control (not recorded which). CDR3 DNA sequence: TGCAGTGCTAGCGGCGGTAGCGGTTATGAGACCCAGTACTTC. Encoded protein: CSASGGSGYETQYF.